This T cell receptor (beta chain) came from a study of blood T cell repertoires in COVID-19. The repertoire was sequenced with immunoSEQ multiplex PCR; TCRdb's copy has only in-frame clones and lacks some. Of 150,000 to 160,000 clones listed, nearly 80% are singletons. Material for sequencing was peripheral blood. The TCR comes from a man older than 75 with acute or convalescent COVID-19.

CDR3 bases: TGTGCCAGTAGGGTAACAGAGAACTATGGCTACACCTTC. Encoded protein: CASRVTENYGYTF. The J gene is TRBJ1-2, the V gene TRBV19; D is undetermined. The CDR3 is 13 amino acids. V shed 6 bases and J shed 2 bases, with 10 bases lying between them. Germline-derived CDR1 and CDR2 are LNHDA and SQIVND (reference sequence).